This TCR beta chain was captured in a study of cytomegalovirus exposure and HLA in healthy donors. As for this clone: Its antigen is still unknown.

The V segment lost 4 bases and the J segment 2 bases; nucleotides outside the gene matches: 5. The V gene's germline CDR1 is WSHSY and CDR2 SAAADI. The CDR3 runs to 14 residues. Points from the study as a whole: V- and J-gene trimming in TCR beta was tied to a missense DCLRE1C variant by an analysis performed later. Earlier results showed most TCR beta V segments being productive about 87% or about 30% of the time.

A multiplex PCR was run with 60 Vbeta primers and 13 Jbeta primers. TCRdb's copy holds only in-frame clones and misses some; the assay was immunoSEQ multiplex PCR. The data show 150,000 or so clones, almost 80% seen once. The sequencing input was PBMCs. The receptor comes from a young man in good health and CMV-seropositive. The V and J genes are TRBV10-2 and TRBJ2-7, with TRBD1 matching 7 bases. CDR3 residues: CASSGPDRTYEQYF. Here the CDR3 DNA reads TGCGCCAGCAGTGGACCGGACAGGACCTACGAGCAGTACTTC.